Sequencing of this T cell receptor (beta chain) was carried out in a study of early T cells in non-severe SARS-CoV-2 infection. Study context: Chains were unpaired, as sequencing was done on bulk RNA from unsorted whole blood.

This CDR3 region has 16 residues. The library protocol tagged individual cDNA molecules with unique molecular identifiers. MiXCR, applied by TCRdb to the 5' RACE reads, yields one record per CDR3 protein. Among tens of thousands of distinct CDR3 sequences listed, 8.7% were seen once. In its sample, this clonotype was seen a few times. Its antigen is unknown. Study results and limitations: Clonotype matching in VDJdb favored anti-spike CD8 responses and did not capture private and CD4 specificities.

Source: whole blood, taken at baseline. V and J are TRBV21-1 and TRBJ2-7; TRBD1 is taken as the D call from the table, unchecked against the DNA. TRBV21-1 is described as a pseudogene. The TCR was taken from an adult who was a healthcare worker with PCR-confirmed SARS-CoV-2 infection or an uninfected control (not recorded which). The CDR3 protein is CASSKDDGQGAYEQYF. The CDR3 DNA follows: TGTGCCAGCAGCAAAGATGACGGGCAGGGTGCCTACGAGCAGTACTTC.